This paragraph covers one T cell receptor beta chain sequence. These data are taken from a study of blood T cell repertoires in COVID-19. As for the study in general: Acute and convalescent COVID-19 samples came from the United States, Italy and Spain.

There are 15 residues in the CDR3. Germline V lookup: CDR1 SGHDN, CDR2 FVKESK. The V gene end was trimmed by 4 bases and the J gene end by 10 bases; junction bases not matched to a gene: 8. Authors' methods: Amplification from reference gene primers served as the basis for estimated nucleated cell counts. Clones were read by immunoSEQ multiplex PCR, and TCRdb kept only the in-frame ones, dropping some. Clone size and V and J calls were adopted from that table, with D and trimming inferred from the DNA. Found here are 200,000 to 300,000 clones, 80% to 90% of them singletons; the top ten hold about 2%.

The J gene is TRBJ2-1, the V gene TRBV14, with 12 positions matching TRBD2. This sequence was found in a man aged 35 to 55 who had recovered from COVID-19. The sequencing sample was made of peripheral blood. The CDR3 sequence is CASSRWTSGIREQFF. The DNA for the CDR3 is TGTGCCAGCAGCCGGTGGACTAGCGGGATCAGAGAGCAGTTCTTC.